One and the same sample provided the 3 T cell receptor beta chains below, sequenced in a study of cytomegalovirus exposure and HLA in healthy donors. It was with 60 Vbeta and 13 Jbeta primers that the PCR ran. This table comes from immunoSEQ multiplex PCR, and its TCRdb copy is limited to in-frame clones, with some not included. The profile covers 170,000 or so clones, with approximately 80% appearing a single time and about 4.9% taken by the ten largest. Sequencing was performed on PBMCs. The source is a man aged 18 to 29 in good health and CMV-seronegative.

This chain uses TRBV28 with TRBJ1-1, with TRBD1 matching 10 bases. The V gene's germline CDR1 is MDHEN and CDR2 SYDVKM. The CDR3 totals 18 residues. V gave up 2 bases and J gave up 0 bases; unmatched junction bases: 9. CDR3: CASSLPQPGQGLNTEAFF. The DNA of the CDR3 is TGTGCCAGCAGTTTACCCCAGCCGGGACAGGGGCTGAACACTGAAGCTTTCTTT.

This rearrangement joins TRBV29-1 to TRBJ2-1; 7 bases fit TRBD2. In germline, CDR1 is SQVTM, CDR2 ANQGSEA. This CDR3 has 13 residues. The CDR3 coding sequence is TGCAACGGCAAGGCGGGAGACTACAATGAGCAGTTCTTC. This codes for CNGKAGDYNEQFF.

The chain carries TRBV30 and TRBJ2-5; 11 bases fit TRBD2. CDR1 GTSNPN and CDR2 SVGIG come from the germline V gene (reference sequence). CDR3 length: 15 amino acids. Unmatched junction bases numbered 6, after V lost 2 bases and J lost 4 bases. CDR3 region: CAWSRGGTSGETQYF. CDR3 nucleotides: TGTGCCTGGAGTCGCGGGGGGACTAGCGGAGAGACCCAGTACTTC.